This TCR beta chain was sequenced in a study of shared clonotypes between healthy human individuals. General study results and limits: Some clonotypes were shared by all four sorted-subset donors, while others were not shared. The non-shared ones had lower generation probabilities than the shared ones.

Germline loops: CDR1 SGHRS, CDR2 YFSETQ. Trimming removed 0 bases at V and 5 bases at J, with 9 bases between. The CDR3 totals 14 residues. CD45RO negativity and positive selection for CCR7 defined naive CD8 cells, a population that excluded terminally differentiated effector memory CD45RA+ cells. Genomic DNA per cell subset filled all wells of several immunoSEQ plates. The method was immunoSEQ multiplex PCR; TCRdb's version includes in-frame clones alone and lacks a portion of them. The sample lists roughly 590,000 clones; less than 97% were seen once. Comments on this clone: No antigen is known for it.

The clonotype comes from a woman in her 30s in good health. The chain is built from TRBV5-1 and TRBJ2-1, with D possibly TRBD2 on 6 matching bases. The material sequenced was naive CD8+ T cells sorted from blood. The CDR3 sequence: CASSLAGGNNEQFF. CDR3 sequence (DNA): TGCGCCAGCAGCTTGGCTGGCGGGAACAATGAGCAGTTCTTC.